This TCR beta chain comes out of a study of human T cells and chemical hapten exposure. Study results and caveats: The number of TCRs over 1 in 1000 frequency stayed unchanged after DPC. Given that the donors had alopecia, their immune response may differ from that seen in healthy people.

Library preparation tagged each individual cDNA molecule with a unique molecular identifier. One entry per CDR3 protein, called by TCRdb with MiXCR from the RACE reads. This table holds about 50,000 distinct CDR3 sequences, 8.5% to 10% found once. Time point specified: pre-sensitization, week 0. The treatment denotes: therapeutic diphenylcyclopropenone sensitization with weekly scalp DPC. The starting material, unfractionated whole blood, was used for total RNA extraction. Blood draws preceded each patch test application. The CDR3 is 16 residues long. Germline V lookup: CDR1 SGHDT, CDR2 YYEEEE. V lost 0 bases, J lost 6 bases, and 9 bases stayed unmatched. This clonotype has just a few counts. Its antigen is currently unknown.

The clonotype originates from a woman aged 30 to 39 with alopecia areata. Some clones in this sample may be carry-over from other donors' samples. The V gene is TRBV5-6, the J gene TRBJ2-3; 8 nucleotides agree with TRBD2. This sample comprised whole blood, obtained in connection with sensitization to the hapten diphenylcyclopropenone (DPC). The CDR3 DNA follows: TGTGCCAGCAGCTTGGCACGGTTAGCGGGGTCGGATACGCAGTATTTT. This codes for CASSLARLAGSDTQYF.